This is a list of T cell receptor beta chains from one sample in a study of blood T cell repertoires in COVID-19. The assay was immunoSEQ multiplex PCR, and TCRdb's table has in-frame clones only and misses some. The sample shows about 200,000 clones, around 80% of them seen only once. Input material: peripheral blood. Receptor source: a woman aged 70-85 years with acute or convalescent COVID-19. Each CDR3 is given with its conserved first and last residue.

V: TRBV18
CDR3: CASSPKQGLEQFF

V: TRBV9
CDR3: CASSVDRSQDYGYTF

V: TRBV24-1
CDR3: CATSDPKRNLQETQYF

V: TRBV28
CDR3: CASNSGQGSQPQHF

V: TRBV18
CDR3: CASSPGQGMNSPLHF

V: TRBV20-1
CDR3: CSASVDEQYF

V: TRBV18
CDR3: CASSPGQGSYEQYF

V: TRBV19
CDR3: CASSINAGVRQPQHF

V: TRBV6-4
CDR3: CASSESGTGVTDTQYF

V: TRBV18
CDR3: CASSQLAGVGEQFF

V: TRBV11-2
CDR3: CASSLGQGSYNEQFF

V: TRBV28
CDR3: CASSLPGSVGANVLTF

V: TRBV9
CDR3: CASSVEQRINSPLHF

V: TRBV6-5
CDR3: CASSDYGYTF

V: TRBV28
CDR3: CASHDTWVEPQHF

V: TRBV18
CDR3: CASSPAKTATNEKLFF

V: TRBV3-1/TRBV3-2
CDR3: CASSQGGGGDSPLHF

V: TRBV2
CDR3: CASSRDTAKEAFF

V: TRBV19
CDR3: CASSINRTSGSPGTGDTQYF

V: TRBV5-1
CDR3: CASSTSGDRDTQYF

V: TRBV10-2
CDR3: CASSGGGWGNTEAFF